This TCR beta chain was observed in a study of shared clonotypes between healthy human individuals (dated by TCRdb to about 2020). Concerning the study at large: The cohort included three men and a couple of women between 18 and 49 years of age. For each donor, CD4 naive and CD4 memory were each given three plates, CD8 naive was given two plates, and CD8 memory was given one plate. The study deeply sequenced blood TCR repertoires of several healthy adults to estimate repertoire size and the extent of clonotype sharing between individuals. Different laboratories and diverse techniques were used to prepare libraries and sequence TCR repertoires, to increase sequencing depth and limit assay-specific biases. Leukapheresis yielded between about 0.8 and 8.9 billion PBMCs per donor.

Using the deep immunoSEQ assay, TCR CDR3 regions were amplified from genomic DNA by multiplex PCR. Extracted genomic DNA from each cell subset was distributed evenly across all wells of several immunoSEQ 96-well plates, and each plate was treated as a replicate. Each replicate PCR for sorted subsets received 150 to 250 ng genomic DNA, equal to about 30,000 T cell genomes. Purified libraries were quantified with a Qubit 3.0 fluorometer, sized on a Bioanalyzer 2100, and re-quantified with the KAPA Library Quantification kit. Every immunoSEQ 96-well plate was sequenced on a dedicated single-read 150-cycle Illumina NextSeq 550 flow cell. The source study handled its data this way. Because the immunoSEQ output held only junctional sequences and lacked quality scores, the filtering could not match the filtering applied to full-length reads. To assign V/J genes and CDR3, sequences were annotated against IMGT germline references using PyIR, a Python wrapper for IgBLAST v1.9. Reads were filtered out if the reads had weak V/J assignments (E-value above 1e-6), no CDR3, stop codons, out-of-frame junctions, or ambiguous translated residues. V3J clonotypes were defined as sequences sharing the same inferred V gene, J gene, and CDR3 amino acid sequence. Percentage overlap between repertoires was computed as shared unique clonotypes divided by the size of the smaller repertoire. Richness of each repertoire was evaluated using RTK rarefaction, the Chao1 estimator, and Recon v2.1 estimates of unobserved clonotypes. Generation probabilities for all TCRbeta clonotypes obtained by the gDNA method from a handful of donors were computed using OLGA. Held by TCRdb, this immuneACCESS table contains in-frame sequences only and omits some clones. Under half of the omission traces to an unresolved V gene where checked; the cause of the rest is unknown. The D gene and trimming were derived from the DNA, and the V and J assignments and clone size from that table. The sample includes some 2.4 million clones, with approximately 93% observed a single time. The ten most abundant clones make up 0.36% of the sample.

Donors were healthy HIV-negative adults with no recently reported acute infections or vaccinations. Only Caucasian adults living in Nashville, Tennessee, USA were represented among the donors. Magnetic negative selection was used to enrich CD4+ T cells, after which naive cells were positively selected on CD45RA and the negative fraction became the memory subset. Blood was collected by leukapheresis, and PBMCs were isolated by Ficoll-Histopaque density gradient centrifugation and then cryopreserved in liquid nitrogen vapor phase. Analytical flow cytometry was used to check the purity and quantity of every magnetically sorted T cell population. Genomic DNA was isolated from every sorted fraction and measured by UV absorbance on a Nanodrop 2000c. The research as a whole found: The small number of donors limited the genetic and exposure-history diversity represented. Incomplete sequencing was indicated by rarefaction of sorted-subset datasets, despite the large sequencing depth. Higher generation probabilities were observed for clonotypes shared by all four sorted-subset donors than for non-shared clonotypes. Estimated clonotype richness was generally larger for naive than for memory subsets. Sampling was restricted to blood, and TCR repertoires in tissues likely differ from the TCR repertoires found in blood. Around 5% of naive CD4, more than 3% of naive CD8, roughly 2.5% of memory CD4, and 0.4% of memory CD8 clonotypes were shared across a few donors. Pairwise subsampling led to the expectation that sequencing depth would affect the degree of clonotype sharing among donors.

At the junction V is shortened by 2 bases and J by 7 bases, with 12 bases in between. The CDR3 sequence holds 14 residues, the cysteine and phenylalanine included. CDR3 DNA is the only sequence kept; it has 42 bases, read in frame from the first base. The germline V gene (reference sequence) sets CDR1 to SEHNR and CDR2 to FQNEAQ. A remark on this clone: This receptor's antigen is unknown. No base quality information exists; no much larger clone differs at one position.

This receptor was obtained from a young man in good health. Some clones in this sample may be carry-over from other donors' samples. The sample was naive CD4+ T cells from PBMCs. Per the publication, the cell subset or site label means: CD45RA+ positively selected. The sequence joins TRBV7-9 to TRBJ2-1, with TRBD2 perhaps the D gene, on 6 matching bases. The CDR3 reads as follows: CASSLSGAWNEQFF. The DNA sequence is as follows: TGTGCCAGCAGCTTATCGGGAGCTTGGAATGAGCAGTTCTTC.